What follows are 17 T cell receptor beta chains derived from one specimen sequenced in a study of cytotoxic CD8 clonotypes in ibrutinib-treated CLL. Produced via immunoSEQ multiplex PCR; TCRdb's table is partial and in-frame only. The sample carries some 35,000 clones, approximately 70% recorded once. Here the sequenced sample was PBMCs, taken before ibrutinib treatment. These receptors came from a human donor with chronic lymphocytic leukemia.

This chain connects TRBV29-1 to TRBJ1-4; D may be TRBD1 (6 bases). There are 13 residues in the CDR3. Germline assignment: CDR1 SQVTM and CDR2 ANQGSEA. This CDR3 reads CSALRAGEEKLFF. The CDR3 DNA sequence: TGCAGTGCCCTAAGGGCAGGGGAAGAAAAACTGTTTTTT.

The chain combines TRBV5-6 with TRBJ1-2, with 8 bases identical to TRBD1. Germline V gives CDR1 SGHDT, CDR2 YYEEEE. The CDR3 length is 13 residues. J lost 4 bases, V lost 3 bases, and 2 bases had no gene match. CDR3 in amino acids: CASSSGQVYGYTF. CDR3 bases: TGTGCCAGCAGCTCGGGACAGGTCTATGGCTACACCTTC.

V gene TRBV9 combines with J gene TRBJ2-3, with 12 bases aligning to TRBD2. The CDR3 sequence is 18 residues long. Germline lookup yields CDR1 SGDLS and CDR2 YYNGEE. The J segment lost 0 bases and the V segment lost 4 bases, leaving 9 bases of the junction unmatched. CDR3 protein: CASSHPSGRATSTDTQYF. CDR3 DNA sequence: TGTGCCAGCAGCCACCCTAGCGGGAGGGCAACTAGCACAGATACGCAGTATTTT.

The rearrangement uses TRBV18 and TRBJ1-2; 8 bases match TRBD1. Losses at the gene ends were 2 bases for V and 6 bases for J; bases not matched to a gene: 5. This CDR3 has 14 amino acids. Per germline, CDR1 KGHSH and CDR2 LQKENI. This CDR3 is CASSPSGGADGYTF. The CDR3 DNA sequence: TGTGCCAGCTCACCATCAGGGGGCGCGGATGGCTACACCTTC.

The rearrangement joins TRBV5-6 to TRBJ2-7; maybe TRBD1 (5 bases). Trimming shortened V by 1 base and J by 0 bases, and 17 bases separated the two germline ends. Germline loops: CDR1 SGHDT, CDR2 YYEEEE. There are 17 residues in the CDR3. DNA of the CDR3: TGTGCCAGCAGCTTGTTACGAGCGACAGCTAGCTCCTACGAGCAGTACTTC. Translated: CASSLLRATASSYEQYF.

This chain joins TRBV2 and TRBJ1-2, with 9 bases aligning to TRBD1. The CDR3 length is 15 residues. V trimming: 5 bases; J trimming: 5 bases; junction bases outside the gene matches: 9. Germline CDR1 SNHLY, CDR2 FYNNEI. CDR3 amino acids: CASSQKGTGQYGYTF. The CDR3 region has the DNA TGTGCCAGCAGTCAGAAAGGGACAGGGCAATATGGCTACACCTTC. The full variable domain, its missing parts supplied by reference TRBV2 and TRBJ1-2, is EPEVTQTPSHQVTQMGQEVILRCVPISNHLYFYWYRQILGQKVEFLVSFYNNEISEKSEIFDDQFSVERPDGSNFTLKIRSTKLEDSAMYFCASSQKGTGQYGYTFGSGTRLTVV.

CDR3 sequence: CASSYSTWSSDGYTF. The CDR3 coding sequence is TGTGCCAGCAGTTACTCGACTTGGAGCTCAGATGGCTACACCTTC. J is TRBJ1-2 and V is TRBV6-5; no definite D call. V dropped 0 bases and J dropped 6 bases, with 14 bases sitting between them. CDR3 length equals 15 residues. Germline V gene sequence: CDR1 MNHEY, CDR2 SVGAGI.

The V call is TRBV23-1, the J call TRBJ1-5; 12 positions agree with TRBD1. TRBV23-1 is classed as an ORF, of uncertain function. This CDR3 is built from 16 residues. J lost 5 bases, V lost 3 bases, and 5 bases had no gene match. The CDR3 here is CASSHSGTGGYQPQHF. CDR3 nucleotide sequence: TGCGCCAGCAGTCATTCCGGGACAGGGGGCTATCAGCCCCAGCATTTT.

V is TRBV5-1 and J is TRBJ2-2; D gene uncertain. The CDR3 consists of 14 residues. Germline CDR1 SGHRS, CDR2 YFSETQ. The V end was cut by 4 bases, the J end by 1 base, with 8 bases between. The CDR3 DNA sequence: TGCGCCAGCAGCAAAATGGTGAACACCGGGGAGCTGTTTTTT. As protein: CASSKMVNTGELFF.

V and J are TRBV27 and TRBJ2-7; D unresolved. The CDR3 spans 15 residues. The ends were cut back, 1 base at V and 2 bases at J, with 12 bases in the middle. In germline, CDR1 is MNHEY, CDR2 SMNVEV (reference sequence). The CDR3 DNA is TGTGCCAGCAGTTTATATCCTCAGGCAGCCTACGAGCAGTACTTC. It translates to CASSLYPQAAYEQYF.

The genes are TRBV27 and TRBJ2-1; D is undetermined. Germline V CDR1 and CDR2: MNHEY, SMNVEV (reference sequence). CDR3 size: 13 residues. V gave up 5 bases and J gave up 3 bases, with 8 bases separating them. Written as DNA, the CDR3 is TGTGCCAGCAGTCCCCCCAGCTACAATGAGCAGTTCTTC. Residues: CASSPPSYNEQFF.

A few counts support this clone. The chain carries TRBV19 and TRBJ2-1; TRBD1 matches 7 bases. CDR1 and CDR2 from the germline V gene are LNHDA and SQIVND (reference sequence). J was trimmed by 4 bases and V by 5 bases; bases with no gene match: 14. There are 17 residues in the CDR3. The DNA of the CDR3 is TGTGCCAGTAGTCTCTCCGATAGACAGGGTCTTTACAATGAGCAGTTCTTC. It yields the protein CASSLSDRQGLYNEQFF.

Only one count was recorded for this clone. The chain has TRBV11-2 and TRBJ2-5; the D is unclear. The germline V and J ends were trimmed by 1 base and 4 bases, with 7 bases remaining between them. CDR1 and CDR2 from the germline V gene are SGHAT and FQNNGV. This CDR3 contains 13 residues. The chain's CDR3 is CASSLGSLETQYF. The CDR3 nucleotides are TGTGCCAGCAGCTTAGGTTCCTTAGAGACCCAGTACTTC.

The gene calls are TRBV28 and TRBJ2-7; 10 bases are a match to TRBD1. This CDR3 is built from 16 residues. Germline CDR1 and CDR2: MDHEN and SYDVKM. Trimming cost V 1 base and J 6 bases; bases outside gene matches: 9. The CDR3 region has the DNA TGTGCCAGCAGTTTATTTGGGACAGGGGTTAAGGGCGAGCAGTACTTC. This codes for CASSLFGTGVKGEQYF.

This chain uses TRBV25-1 with TRBJ2-1, with D maybe TRBD1 (8 bases). From germline, CDR1 is MGHDK and CDR2 SYGVNS. V was trimmed by 5 bases and J by 4 bases, leaving 15 bases between them. The CDR3 consists of 15 residues. The CDR3 region is CASSPDRGGYNEQFF. The CDR3 coding sequence is TGTGCCAGCAGTCCAGACAGGGGAGGGTACAATGAGCAGTTCTTC.

The chain has TRBV27 and TRBJ2-5; 11 bases line up with TRBD2. Germline V gives CDR1 MNHEY, CDR2 SMNVEV (reference sequence). V lost 5 bases and J lost 2; bases outside the gene matches: 7. The CDR3 consists of 16 residues. CDR3 sequence (DNA): TGTGCCAGCAGTACCCGGGGACTAGCGGCACAAGAGACCCAGTACTTC. Translated: CASSTRGLAAQETQYF.

The rearrangement uses TRBV6-5 and TRBJ1-2; tentative D call: TRBD1 (5 bases). This CDR3 spans 16 amino acids. Trimming shortened V by 4 bases and J by 8 bases, and 23 bases separated the two germline ends. The germline V gene encodes CDR1 MNHEY and CDR2 SVGAGI. CDR3 DNA: TGTGCCAGCAGTTCTCGGGGGGGAGCAGGGAGCTCGGGCTACACCTTC. Amino acid sequence: CASSSRGGAGSSGYTF.